This TCR beta chain was identified during a study of cytomegalovirus exposure and HLA in healthy donors. Findings of the study overall: Sequencing likely generated an artifact that appeared as a cluster of highly shared sequence variants. Rarity marked most TCR sequences, yet some public TCRs occurred in many donors. Specific recognition of CMV antigens was confirmed in vitro for a few chains (all CMV-associated). Researchers left out some V segments, among them TRBV6-2 and TRBV6-3, as indistinguishable.

For this clone: The antigen is not known.

There are 14 residues in the CDR3. PCR used 60 Vbeta primers and 13 Jbeta primers. Only in-frame clones appear in the TCRdb table, and some are missing; sequencing was by immunoSEQ multiplex PCR. The table records approximately 100,000 clones, roughly 82% of them present only once. This clonotype was sampled from a woman aged 18-29 years in good health and CMV-seronegative. The rearrangement uses TRBV7-5 and TRBJ2-4; no DNA check was done on the table's D call, TRBD1. TRBV7-5 is a pseudogene. Input material: PBMCs. CDR3 DNA sequence: TGTGCCAGAAGGCCTTGCAGGGGGCCGAACATTCAGTACTTC. Translation gives CARRPCRGPNIQYF.